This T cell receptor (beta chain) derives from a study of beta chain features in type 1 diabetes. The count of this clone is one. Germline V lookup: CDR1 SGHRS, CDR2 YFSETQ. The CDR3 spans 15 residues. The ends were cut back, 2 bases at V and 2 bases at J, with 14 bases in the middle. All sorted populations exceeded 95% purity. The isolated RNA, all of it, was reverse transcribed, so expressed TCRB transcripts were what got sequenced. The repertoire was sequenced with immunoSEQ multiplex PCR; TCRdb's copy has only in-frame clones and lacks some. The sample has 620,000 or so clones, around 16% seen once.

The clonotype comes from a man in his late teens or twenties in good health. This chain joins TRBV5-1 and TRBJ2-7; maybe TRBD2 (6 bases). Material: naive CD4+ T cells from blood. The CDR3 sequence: CASSFSGLSTYEQYF. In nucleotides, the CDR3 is TGCGCCAGCAGCTTTTCGGGACTTTCTACCTACGAGCAGTACTTC.